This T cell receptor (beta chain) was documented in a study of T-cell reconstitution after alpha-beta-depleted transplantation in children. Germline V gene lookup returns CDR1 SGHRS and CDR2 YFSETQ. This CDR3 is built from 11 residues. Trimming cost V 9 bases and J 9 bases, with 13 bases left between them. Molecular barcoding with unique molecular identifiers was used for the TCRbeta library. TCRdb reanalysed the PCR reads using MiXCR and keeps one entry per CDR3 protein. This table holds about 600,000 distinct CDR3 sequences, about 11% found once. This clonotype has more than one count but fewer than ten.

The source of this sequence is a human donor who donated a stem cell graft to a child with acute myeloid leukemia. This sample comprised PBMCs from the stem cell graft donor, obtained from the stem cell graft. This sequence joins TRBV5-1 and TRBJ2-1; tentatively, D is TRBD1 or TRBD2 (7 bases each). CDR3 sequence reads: CATQGGGEQFF. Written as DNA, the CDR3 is TGCGCCACCCAGGGGGGGGGTGAGCAGTTCTTC.